These T cell receptor beta chains were read from a single sample in a study of shared clonotypes between healthy human individuals. Generated by immunoSEQ multiplex PCR, the TCRdb table keeps only in-frame clones and is missing some. Found here are millions of clones, around 94% of them singletons; the top ten hold around 0.14%. The specimen was naive CD4+ T cells sorted from blood. All receptors come from a man aged 18 to 29 in good health. CDR3s include the opening cysteine and the closing phenylalanine or tryptophan.

CDR3 protein | V gene | CDR3 length | J gene
CASSVSGGWKTQYF | TRBV9 | 14 | TRBJ2-5
CASAAAGGVEQFF | TRBV11-2 | 13 | TRBJ2-1
CASSLDRNNEQFF | TRBV7-2 | 13 | TRBJ2-1
CASRQVGTYEQYF | TRBV6-5 | 13 | TRBJ2-7
CASSTRDLGGLDTQYF | TRBV7-2 | 16 | TRBJ2-3
CASPKVGVPYEQYF | TRBV10-1 | 14 | TRBJ2-7
CASRAGLYNEQFF | TRBV5-4 | 13 | TRBJ2-1
CASSVTGGGYEQYF | TRBV5-1 | 14 | TRBJ2-7
CASSAFEDTQYF | TRBV19 | 12 | TRBJ2-3
CASSPSGFTDTLHF | TRBV2 | 14 | TRBJ1-6
CASSLGSPYEQYF | TRBV11-2 | 13 | TRBJ2-7
CASRRVVTDTQYF | TRBV6-1 | 13 | TRBJ2-3
CASSTIGRSSYNEQFF | TRBV5-1 | 16 | TRBJ2-1
CAWSVGGVYYEQYF | TRBV30 | 14 | TRBJ2-7
CASSQDRSEADTQYF | TRBV4-1 | 15 | TRBJ2-3
CASSQEAGGPAIALFF | TRBV4-2 | 16 | TRBJ1-4
CASSLTGTGPTEAFF | TRBV9 | 15 | TRBJ1-1
CASSLQPYTEAFF | TRBV7-3 | 13 | TRBJ1-1
CATSTGWGTEAFF | TRBV5-1 | 13 | TRBJ1-1
CASTTYNEQFF | TRBV6-1 | 11 | TRBJ2-1
CAWDRSGRISYEQYF | TRBV30 | 15 | TRBJ2-7
CASSSDPGGQGRNNEQFF | TRBV7-3 | 18 | TRBJ2-1
CASSLQQGPYGYTF | TRBV5-4 | 14 | TRBJ1-2
CASSSDIAPQHF | TRBV7-9 | 12 | TRBJ1-5
CASSLGGSSEVNQQYF | TRBV5-4 | 16 | TRBJ2-7
CSVGVGGIHEQYF | TRBV29-1 | 13 | TRBJ2-7
CASSPGLAGEETQYF | TRBV7-9 | 15 | TRBJ2-5
CASSPSGGENIQYF | TRBV4-2 | 14 | TRBJ2-4
CASSQDRLAAYTDTQYF | TRBV4-3 | 17 | TRBJ2-3
CASTITGIPNQPQHF | TRBV19 | 15 | TRBJ1-5
CASSPRQGMGNEQYF | TRBV18 | 15 | TRBJ2-7
CASTTQVISTEAFF | TRBV11-2 | 14 | TRBJ1-1
CAWGTGVNTEAFF | TRBV30 | 13 | TRBJ1-1
CASSGTGDYREKLFF | TRBV19 | 15 | TRBJ1-4
CASSLWPGLVTGELFF | TRBV5-6 | 16 | TRBJ2-2
CASSPTGFQYTIYF | TRBV6-5 | 14 | TRBJ1-3
CASSISGTSGLETQYF | TRBV19 | 16 | TRBJ2-5
CASSYRPKGYEQYF | TRBV6-5 | 14 | TRBJ2-7
CATSRVGLVLQGQETQYF | TRBV15 | 18 | TRBJ2-5
CASSYIPDYGYTF | TRBV6-6 | 13 | TRBJ1-2
CASSEDRTNYGYTF | TRBV2 | 14 | TRBJ1-2
CASSQAIGGAVINEQFF | TRBV4-2 | 17 | TRBJ2-1
CASSLSGNQPQHF | TRBV7-2 | 13 | TRBJ1-5
CASSPWTGQETQYF | TRBV6-6 | 14 | TRBJ2-5
CATRGASTDTQYF | TRBV6-6 | 13 | TRBJ2-3
CAWSVHLLAGSPNEQYF | TRBV30 | 17 | TRBJ2-7
CASSSVSSRTDTQYF | TRBV7-7 | 15 | TRBJ2-3
CASSLGQENSPLHF | TRBV28 | 14 | TRBJ1-6